This TCR beta chain was obtained from a study of control samples from healthy donors and cancer patients. V was pared by 6 bases and J by 7 bases, with 7 bases of the junction left unmatched. The CDR3 covers 13 residues. Germline V gene sequence: CDR1 SQVTM, CDR2 ANQGSEA. The data were produced by immunoSEQ multiplex PCR, yet TCRdb's version contains in-frame clones alone and is incomplete. The table includes 120,000 or so clones, around 93% detected once. V and J are TRBV29-1 and TRBJ2-2; 8 nucleotides agree with TRBD1. The sequence was obtained from a man aged 45 to 65 with head and neck cancer. Sequencing input: PBMCs. CDR3 protein: CSVGTGGSGELFF. The CDR3 DNA follows: TGCAGCGTGGGGACAGGAGGGAGCGGGGAGCTGTTTTTT.